A selection of T cell receptor beta chains follows, all from one sample in a study of CD4 T cells in relation to SARS-CoV-2 and coronaviruses. Libraries were prepared by immunoSEQ multiplex PCR; TCRdb keeps only in-frame clonotypes and omits some of them. Among about 59,000 clones listed, roughly 85% were seen once. What was sequenced was memory CD4+ T cells from PBMCs. These receptors all come from a human donor in good health. The CDR3 runs from the conserved cysteine through the conserved F or W.

V,J,CDR3
TRBV19,TRBJ1-5,CASSPGPLEAPQHF
TRBV7-3,TRBJ2-2,CASSRQDLGTGELFF
TRBV2,TRBJ2-5,CASSWGGGGAETQYF
TRBV19,TRBJ2-3,CASSIDLSGRGDTQYF
TRBV30,TRBJ1-5,CAWRGQGAYQPQHF
TRBV4-1,TRBJ2-4,CASSPSEAHKNIQYF
TRBV6-5,TRBJ2-7,CASITDGGSSYEQYF
TRBV27,TRBJ2-7,CASSLVSGTGIHEQYF
TRBV27,TRBJ2-3,CASSRTSGSDTQYF
TRBV10-3,TRBJ1-1,CAISESGIGNTEAFF
TRBV5-1,TRBJ2-1,CASSFGSGGREQFF
TRBV7-3,TRBJ2-5,CASSSGTGRMAQYF
TRBV5-1,TRBJ2-1,CASSSNTGTGPLDEQFF
TRBV29-1,TRBJ2-1,CSVDGTSDEQFF
TRBV30,TRBJ2-1,CAWSPKGLADNEQFF
TRBV30,TRBJ1-5,CAWSVGGLDQPQHF
TRBV5-1,TRBJ2-1,CASSHEPSGRGIEQFF
TRBV28,TRBJ2-3,CASSFYGTDTQYF
TRBV5-4,TRBJ2-5,CASSLGGRETQYF
TRBV27,TRBJ1-5,CASSFPGQPQHF
TRBV7-6,TRBJ2-5,CASSLEAGERETQYF
TRBV28,TRBJ1-5,CASSLGVDSNQPQHF
TRBV6-1,TRBJ2-7,CASSEYLGGASLYEQYF
TRBV28,TRBJ2-1,CASSPGQGASVMRYNEQFF
TRBV6-1,TRBJ2-7,CASSEGGTAIYEQYF
TRBV18,TRBJ2-5,CASSPVGGRETQYF
TRBV6-5,TRBJ2-7,CASRARGSSYEQYF
TRBV5-1,TRBJ2-5,CASSLADSPRGQYF
TRBV6-1,TRBJ1-1,CASSEARQGLTEAFF
TRBV6-2/TRBV6-3,TRBJ2-7,CASSTQPSGRNEQYF
TRBV7-8,TRBJ2-7,CASSWGTSANYEQYF
TRBV6-2/TRBV6-3,TRBJ2-7,CASTPRGGRSEQYF
TRBV6-1,TRBJ2-2,CASSERAHTGELFF
TRBV6-5,TRBJ1-1,CASSRQGARNTEAFF
TRBV18,TRBJ2-7,CASSPDRGGEQYF
TRBV12-3/TRBV12-4,TRBJ1-5,CASSFDVEPQHF
TRBV7-2,TRBJ2-5,CASSRTSGQETQYF
TRBV3-1/TRBV3-2,TRBJ1-1,CASSQVRQLNTEAFF
TRBV24-1,TRBJ1-2,CATSDFGRGRDGYTF
TRBV5-1,TRBJ2-5,CASSLVGTGQETQYF
TRBV7-2,TRBJ2-3,CASSLAGASGRRTDTQYF
TRBV19,TRBJ2-3,CASSIQQGAGDTQYF
TRBV30,TRBJ2-2,CAWSQTGLTRELFF
TRBV14,TRBJ1-2,CASSQGHRENYGYTF
TRBV15,TRBJ2-5,CATSPGGWETQYF
TRBV28,TRBJ2-7,CASSQGGQGYEQYF
TRBV4-2,TRBJ2-2,CASSRTPPGQGGTGELFF
TRBV18,TRBJ1-1,CASSPVMTGRTNTEAFF
TRBV2,TRBJ1-1,CASSDSNTEAFF
TRBV5-6,TRBJ2-1,CASSPGTTLNEQFF
TRBV2,TRBJ2-3,CASSGTSVAQYF
TRBV5-1,TRBJ2-4,CASSLTGRSAKNIQYF
TRBV20-1,TRBJ2-7,CSASPEQYF
TRBV7-6,TRBJ1-5,CASSLAYGQPQHF
TRBV28,TRBJ2-2,CASSLSGPHLTNTGELFF
TRBV4-2,TRBJ2-3,CASSQDPEGRADTQYF